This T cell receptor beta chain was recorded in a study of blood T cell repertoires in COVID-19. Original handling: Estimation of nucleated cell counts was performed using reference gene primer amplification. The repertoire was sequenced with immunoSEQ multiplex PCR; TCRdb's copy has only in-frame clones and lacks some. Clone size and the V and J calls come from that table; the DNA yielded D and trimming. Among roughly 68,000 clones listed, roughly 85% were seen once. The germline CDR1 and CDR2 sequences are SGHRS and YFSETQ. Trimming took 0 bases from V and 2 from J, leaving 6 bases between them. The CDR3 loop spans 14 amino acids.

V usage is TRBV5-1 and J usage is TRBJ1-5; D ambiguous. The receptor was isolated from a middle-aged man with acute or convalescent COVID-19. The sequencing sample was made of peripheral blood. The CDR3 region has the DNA TGCGCCAGCAGCTTGGATGTCGGCAATCAGCCCCAGCATTTT. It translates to CASSLDVGNQPQHF.